Each of the 18 T cell receptor beta chains below was sequenced from the same sample in a study of blood T cell repertoires in COVID-19. Sequencing used immunoSEQ multiplex PCR; TCRdb keeps in-frame clones, though not all of them. Here the sample spans approximately 150,000 clones, approximately 90% being singletons. The sample consisted of peripheral blood. The receptors here all came from a human donor in a cohort sampled during active COVID-19.

The rearrangement links TRBV5-1 to TRBJ1-2, with D hard to call. This CDR3 is 13 amino acids long. Per germline, CDR1 SGHRS and CDR2 YFSETQ. Trimming removed 0 bases from V and 8 bases from J, with 11 bases in between. DNA of the CDR3: TGCGCCAGCAGCTTGGTAGGGAGTCGAGGCTACACCTTC. Its translation is CASSLVGSRGYTF.

A remark on this clone: Other DNA sequences of this sample code for an identical CDR3. V usage is TRBV7-9 and J usage is TRBJ2-1; TRBD2 aligns across 7 bases. Germline loops: CDR1 SEHNR, CDR2 FQNEAQ (reference sequence). The CDR3 has 13 residues. With 3 bases clipped from V and 4 bases from J, the junction kept 0 bases outside the gene matches. CDR3 DNA: TGTGCCAGCAGCTTGGGACTATACAATGAGCAGTTCTTC. It yields the protein CASSLGLYNEQFF.

This rearrangement joins TRBV7-2 to TRBJ2-5, with 10 bases matching TRBD2. This CDR3 has 17 amino acids. Germline CDR1 and CDR2: SGHTA and FQGNSA. The junction had 6 bases not matched to a gene; V was cut back by 1 base and J by 1 base. CDR3 nucleotide sequence: TGTGCCAGCAGCTTAGGGCTGGAGCGGGGGGGCCAAGAGACCCAGTACTTC. This codes for CASSLGLERGGQETQYF. Filled out from reference TRBV7-2 and TRBJ2-5, the complete variable domain reads GAGVSQSPSNKVTEKGKDVELRCDPISGHTALYWYRQSLGQGLEFLIYFQGNSAPDKSGLPSDRFSAERTGGSVSTLTIQRTQQEDSAVYLCASSLGLERGGQETQYFGPGTRLLVL.

The rearrangement joins TRBV3-1 (or the pseudogene TRBV3-2) to TRBJ1-1; no definite D call. Trimming left V 0 bases short and J 0 bases short, with 2 bases between. The CDR3 loop spans 13 amino acids. Per the germline V gene, CDR1 is LGHDT and CDR2 is YNNKEL (reference sequence). In DNA form, the CDR3 reads TGTGCCAGCAGCCAAGATATGAACACTGAAGCTTTCTTT. Amino acid sequence: CASSQDMNTEAFF.

The chain links TRBV9 to TRBJ1-5, with a tentative D call TRBD1 (5 bases). CDR3 size: 15 residues. The V end lost 4 bases, the J end lost 1 base, and 12 bases lay between the germline ends. Germline V gene lookup returns CDR1 SGDLS and CDR2 YYNGEE. The CDR3 here is CASSSGGGSNQPQHF. The CDR3 DNA is TGTGCCAGCAGCAGTGGCGGGGGGAGCAATCAGCCCCAGCATTTT.

The chain links TRBV9 to TRBJ2-1, with TRBD1 as a possible D gene (6 bases). Germline loops: CDR1 SGDLS, CDR2 YYNGEE. This CDR3 comprises 15 residues. V lost 0 bases to trimming and J lost 0 bases, with 7 bases between them. CDR3 protein: CASSVEQGSYNEQFF. In DNA, the CDR3 is TGTGCCAGCAGCGTAGAACAGGGCTCCTACAATGAGCAGTTCTTC.

The chain is built from TRBV6-5 and TRBJ2-1; 11 nucleotides agree with TRBD1. V dropped 6 bases and J dropped 8; count of bases not matched to a gene: 6. Germline assignment: CDR1 MNHEY and CDR2 SVGAGI. The CDR3 length is 14 residues. CDR3 sequence: CASRGQGARDEQFF. The DNA for the CDR3 is TGTGCCAGCAGAGGACAGGGGGCTAGGGATGAGCAGTTCTTC.

This clone showed up just a few times. The chain employs TRBV20-1 and TRBJ1-2, with D maybe TRBD1 (6 bases). Per the germline V gene, CDR1 is DFQATT and CDR2 is SNEGSKA (reference sequence). CDR3 size: 13 residues. Trimming stripped 3 bases from V and 8 bases from J, with 16 bases between. In DNA, the CDR3 is TGCAGTGCTAGTAGGTCCCTAGGGGGAGGCTACACCTTC. As protein: CSASRSLGGGYTF.

The chain links TRBV6-5 to TRBJ2-5; TRBD2 might be the D (5 bases). The V gene's germline CDR1 is MNHEY and CDR2 SVGAGI. The length of the CDR3 is 14 residues. With 6 bases removed from V and 5 bases from J, the gap between germline ends came to 16 bases. As DNA, the CDR3 is TGTGCCAGCAGCCCCACTAGTTTCCGGGAGACCCAGTACTTC. Encoded protein: CASSPTSFRETQYF.

The V and J genes are TRBV7-2 and TRBJ2-7, with D tentatively TRBD1 (6 bases). The CDR3 consists of 13 residues. From germline, CDR1 is SGHTA and CDR2 FQGNSA. V shed 1 base and J shed 2 bases, with 6 bases lying between them. The DNA for the CDR3 is TGTGCCAGCAGCTTAGAGGGGGCCTACGAGCAGTACTTC. Amino acids: CASSLEGAYEQYF.

The gene calls are TRBV19 and TRBJ2-6; possibly TRBD2 for D (5 bases). The CDR3 covers 15 residues. Trimming cost V 3 bases and J 2 bases, with 8 bases left between them. CDR1 LNHDA and CDR2 SQIVND come from the germline V gene (reference sequence). The CDR3 sequence is CASSIGVPGANVLTF. CDR3 sequence (DNA): TGTGCCAGTAGTATCGGGGTCCCTGGGGCCAACGTCCTGACTTTC.

This chain joins TRBV7-3 and TRBJ2-1, with D perhaps matching TRBD2 (7 bases). The CDR3 covers 15 residues. Trimming removed 2 bases from V and 7 bases from J, with 15 bases in between. CDR1 is SGHTA and CDR2 is FQGTGA in the germline V gene. DNA of the CDR3: TGTGCCAGCAGCTTACGCGGGGGCATAGGGAATGAGCAGTTCTTC. Protein product: CASSLRGGIGNEQFF. Full variable domain (outside the CDR3, taken from reference TRBV7-3 and TRBJ2-1): GAGVSQTPSNKVTEKGKYVELRCDPISGHTALYWYRQSLGQGPEFLIYFQGTGAADDSGLPNDRFFAVRPEGSVSTLKIQRTERGDSAVYLCASSLRGGIGNEQFFGPGTRLTVL.

The chain is built from TRBV6-2 or TRBV6-3 and TRBJ2-5; TRBD1 is a possible D gene (5 bases). Germline assignment: CDR1 MNHEY and CDR2 SVGEGT. The CDR3 totals 12 residues. Trimming took 5 bases from V and 5 from J, leaving 9 bases between them. The CDR3 DNA follows: TGTGCCAGCAGTACCCCAGGGGAGACCCAGTACTTC. This encodes CASSTPGETQYF.

This chain joins TRBV30 and TRBJ1-6, with TRBD1 matching over 7 bases. Per the germline V gene, CDR1 is GTSNPN and CDR2 is SVGIG (reference sequence). V shed 5 bases and J 5 bases; nucleotides not matched to a gene: 12. This CDR3 comprises 16 residues. CDR3: CAWGTPWTGNNSPLHF. Here the CDR3 DNA reads TGTGCCTGGGGCACCCCCTGGACAGGCAATAATTCACCCCTCCACTTT.

The chain links TRBV12-3 or TRBV12-4 to TRBJ1-2; a possible D gene is TRBD1 (6 bases). The CDR3 is 13 amino acids. Between the trimmed V and J ends, which lost 6 bases and 4 bases, there was a span of 12 bases. CDR3 nucleotide sequence: TGTGCCAGCAGGGGGGACACTCTCTATGGCTACACCTTC. Its protein is CASRGDTLYGYTF.

V is TRBV7-9 and J is TRBJ1-2; 7 bases map to TRBD1. Germline lookup yields CDR1 SEHNR and CDR2 FQNEAQ (reference sequence). J lost 1 base, V lost 6 bases, and 8 bases had no gene match. The CDR3 spans 15 residues. CDR3: CASSGQGELNYGYTF. CDR3 DNA sequence: TGTGCCAGCAGTGGGCAGGGGGAACTTAACTATGGCTACACCTTC.

This rearrangement joins TRBV7-7 to TRBJ2-3; 8 bases map to TRBD2. Germline V gene data show CDR1 as SSHAT and CDR2 as FNYEAQ (reference sequence). This CDR3 has 14 residues. V shed 5 bases, J shed 10 bases, and the junction held 11 bases outside the gene matches. Here the CDR3 reads CASSRSGILSAQYF. DNA for the CDR3: TGTGCCAGCAGCCGTAGCGGGATCTTATCCGCGCAGTATTTT.

This clone was detected a few times. The rearrangement joins TRBV6-6 to TRBJ1-5, with a possible D match to TRBD1 (6 bases). The CDR3 covers 14 residues. Germline V gene sequence: CDR1 MNHNY, CDR2 SVGAGI (reference sequence). V gave up 2 bases and J gave up 4 bases, with 9 bases separating them. In DNA, the CDR3 is TGTGCCAGCAGTTACAACAGGGAGAATCAGCCCCAGCATTTT. As protein: CASSYNRENQPQHF.